This entry lists 16 T cell receptor beta chains sequenced from one sample in a study of T cells in Graves' hyperthyroidism and ophthalmopathy. RNA transcripts served as the template for amplifying TCR beta CDR3 regions. HTBI primers drove first-round RT-PCR of the TCR CDR3. TCRdb reprocessed the multiplex PCR reads via MiXCR and lists one record per CDR3 protein. The sample consists of around 600,000 distinct CDR3 sequences, about a sixth of them appearing once. The sequenced sample was blood. These receptors were obtained from a woman aged 25 to 39 with Graves' hyperthyroidism.

This clonotype showed up many times. The chain joins TRBV7-2 to TRBJ1-3; D possibly corresponds to TRBD1 (5 bases). Trimming removed 2 bases at V and 3 bases at J, with 11 bases between. Germline V gives CDR1 SGHTA, CDR2 FQGNSA. CDR3 size: 15 residues. The CDR3 DNA is TGTGCCAGCAGCTTAATGGGGACGAGTGGAAACACCATATATTTT. It codes for CASSLMGTSGNTIYF.

This clonotype was seen a handful of times. CDR3 loop: CASRPYGTANYGYTF. CDR3 nucleotide sequence: TGTGCCAGCAGACCTTACGGGACAGCTAACTATGGCTACACCTTC. The chain joins TRBV12-3 or TRBV12-4 to TRBJ1-2; 7 positions agree with TRBD1. There are 15 residues in the CDR3. After removal of 6 bases from V and 0 bases from J, the junction contained 7 bases not matched to a gene.

The chain has TRBV4-1 and TRBJ2-2; no firm D call. CDR1 MGHRA and CDR2 YSYEKL come from the germline V gene. Trimming stripped 4 bases from V and 6 bases from J, with 21 bases between. The CDR3 runs to 17 residues. The CDR3 nucleotides are TGCGCCAGCAGCCGCCAAGTCCTCGGTACTATAGCCGGGGAGCTGTTTTTT. Translated, it gives CASSRQVLGTIAGELFF.

This clonotype was counted at least ten times. The genes are TRBV20-1 and TRBJ2-5, with unresolved D. Germline V gene lookup returns CDR1 DFQATT and CDR2 SNEGSKA (reference sequence). The CDR3 has 10 amino acids. The ends were cut back, 6 bases at V and 2 bases at J, with 4 bases in the middle. CDR3 residues: CSALQETQYF. CDR3 nucleotide sequence: TGCAGTGCCCTTCAAGAGACCCAGTACTTC.

This clonotype was recorded many times. The genes are TRBV27 and TRBJ1-2, with D possibly matching TRBD1 (6 bases). Germline V lookup: CDR1 MNHEY, CDR2 SMNVEV (reference sequence). The ends were cut back, 10 bases at V and 2 bases at J, with 20 bases in the middle. The CDR3 contains 15 residues. CDR3 coding DNA: TGTGCCACCCGGGGTTGGGACATACCCAACTATGGCTACACCTTC. Its protein product is CATRGWDIPNYGYTF.

V gene TRBV6-2 or TRBV6-3 combines with J gene TRBJ2-7, with TRBD2 matching over 8 bases. The CDR3 totals 15 residues. Per germline, CDR1 MNHEY and CDR2 SVGEGT. V lost 0 bases to trimming and J lost 7 bases; unmatched junction nucleotides: 8. CDR3 nucleotide sequence: TGTGCCAGCAGTTACTCGATGGCGGGAGGCCCTGAGCAGTACTTC. Its protein product is CASSYSMAGGPEQYF.

The gene calls are TRBV18 and TRBJ1-2, with TRBD1 matching 7 bases. V lost 4 bases to trimming and J lost 3 bases; unmatched junction nucleotides: 8. This CDR3 is 15 amino acids long. The germline V gene has CDR1 KGHSH and CDR2 LQKENI. In DNA, the CDR3 is TGTGCCAGCTCACACTTTACCGACAGGGACTATGGCTACACCTTC. It is translated as CASSHFTDRDYGYTF.

This clonotype has ten or more counts. V gene TRBV20-1 combines with J gene TRBJ2-1, with no clear D. Germline loops: CDR1 DFQATT, CDR2 SNEGSKA (reference sequence). The CDR3 totals 11 residues. The V end was cut by 0 bases, the J end by 5 bases, with 2 bases between. This CDR3 reads CSARENNEQFF. In DNA, the CDR3 is TGCAGTGCTAGAGAAAACAATGAGCAGTTCTTC.

This clonotype was seen many times. The rearrangement uses TRBV5-1 and TRBJ2-1; TRBD1 matches at 7 bases. Germline V CDR1 and CDR2: SGHRS, YFSETQ. This CDR3 has 14 amino acids. V was clipped by 2 bases and J by 5 bases; unmatched bases: 4. CDR3 coding DNA: TGCGCCAGCAGCTTCGACAGGGCGGACAATGAGCAGTTCTTC. It specifies CASSFDRADNEQFF.

There are a few counts of this clonotype. The chain carries TRBV19 and TRBJ2-1, with 14 bases matching TRBD2. Germline CDR1 LNHDA, CDR2 SQIVND (reference sequence). The CDR3 runs 19 residues. The J segment lost 4 bases and the V segment lost 5 bases, leaving 13 bases of the junction unmatched. As DNA, the CDR3 is TGTGCCAGTAGTGTAGCCGGGACTAGCGGGGGAGCTGGGTACAATGAGCAGTTCTTC. Translated: CASSVAGTSGGAGYNEQFF.

This clonotype was observed many times. The V and J genes are TRBV7-9 and TRBJ1-1; unclear D gene. CDR1 is SEHNR, CDR2 FQNEAQ, per germline (reference sequence). The V and J ends lost 3 bases and 1 base respectively, with 9 bases between them. This CDR3 contains 14 residues. This CDR3 is CASSLVSTNTEAFF. DNA of the CDR3: TGTGCCAGCAGCTTGGTGTCAACGAACACTGAAGCTTTCTTT.

J is TRBJ2-1 and V is TRBV6-2 or TRBV6-3, with D tentatively TRBD2 (5 bases). V was clipped by 2 bases and J by 9 bases, with 14 bases between them. The CDR3 has 14 residues. The germline CDR1 and CDR2 sequences are MNHEY and SVGEGT. CDR3 loop: CASSYVTGKAEQFF. Written as DNA, the CDR3 is TGTGCCAGCAGTTACGTGACCGGGAAGGCTGAGCAGTTCTTC.

This clonotype occurred many times. The rearrangement joins TRBV20-1 to TRBJ2-3; TRBD2 matches 8 bases. The V gene end was trimmed by 3 bases and the J gene end by 0 bases; junction bases not matched to a gene: 8. The CDR3 has 16 residues. Germline V gene sequence: CDR1 DFQATT, CDR2 SNEGSKA (reference sequence). The CDR3 region has the DNA TGCAGTGCTAGCGGGAGGGCCCTCGGTAGCACAGATACGCAGTATTTT. Translated, it gives CSASGRALGSTDTQYF.

This clonotype has a count of ten or more. The chain combines TRBV28 with TRBJ2-7; 8 bases map to TRBD2. Unmatched junction bases numbered 5, after V lost 2 bases and J lost 5 bases. The CDR3 length is 14 residues. CDR1 is MDHEN, CDR2 SYDVKM, per germline. The CDR3 nucleotides are TGTGCCAGCAGTTTAAGGACTAGCAACGACGAGCAGTACTTC. Residues: CASSLRTSNDEQYF.

This clonotype was recorded many times. V is TRBV20-1 and J is TRBJ2-7, with 8 bases aligning to TRBD2. The V gene end was trimmed by 0 bases and the J gene end by 6 bases; junction bases not matched to a gene: 10. Germline V gene data show CDR1 as DFQATT and CDR2 as SNEGSKA (reference sequence). The CDR3 runs to 15 residues. CDR3 in DNA: TGCAGTGCTAGAGACAGCGGGAGAACCACCCCCGAGCAGTACTTC. Translation: CSARDSGRTTPEQYF.

About this clonotype itself: A read error is possible here, since a much larger clone lies one base away. The chain links TRBV2 to TRBJ2-5, with 7 bases fitting TRBD2. CDR1 and CDR2 from the germline V gene are SNHLY and FYNNEI. This CDR3 has 11 residues. CDR3 in DNA: TGTGCCGGCAGTGAAGCGGGACGGACCCACTTC. This translates into CAGSEAGRTHF.